This T cell receptor (beta chain) came from a study of blood T cells in healthy people across ages. Note on this clonotype: A much larger clone differs from this one at a single base, so this may be a read error.

Together with a sample-barcoded 5' primer, a J-beta primer mix was included in a second PCR lasting about 7 to 11 cycles. Using its own MiXCR run on the 5' RACE reads, TCRdb lists one record per CDR3 protein. Of fewer than 2,000,000 distinct CDR3 sequences listed, around 35% were seen once; the top ten hold about 10%. This CDR3 spans 14 amino acids. Germline values: CDR1 DFQATT, CDR2 SNEGSKA (reference sequence). V gave up 6 bases and J gave up 3 bases; unmatched junction bases: 8. For every donor, a draw yielded 9.5 to 10 milliliters of peripheral blood. This receptor was identified in a woman between 25 and 40 years old in good health. This chain connects TRBV20-1 to TRBJ2-3; the match to TRBD2 covers 8 bases. Sample: blood. The CDR3, as DNA: TGCAGTGCGGCTCCAGCGGGAGCAACAGATACGCAGTATTTT. This translates into CSAAPAGATDTQYF.